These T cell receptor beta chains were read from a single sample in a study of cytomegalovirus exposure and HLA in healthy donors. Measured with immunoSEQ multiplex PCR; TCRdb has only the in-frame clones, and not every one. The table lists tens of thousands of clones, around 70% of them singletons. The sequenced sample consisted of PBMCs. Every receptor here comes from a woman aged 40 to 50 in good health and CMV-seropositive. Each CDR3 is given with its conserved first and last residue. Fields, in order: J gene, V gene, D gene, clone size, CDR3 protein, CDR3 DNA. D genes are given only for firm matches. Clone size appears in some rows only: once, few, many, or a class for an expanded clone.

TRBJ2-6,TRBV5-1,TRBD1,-,CASSLIVQGASGANVLTF,TGCGCCAGCAGCTTGATCGTACAGGGGGCATCCGGGGCCAACGTCCTGACTTTC
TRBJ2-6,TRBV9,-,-,CASSVGGPGANVLTF,TGTGCCAGCAGCGTAGGAGGGCCTGGGGCCAACGTCCTGACTTTC
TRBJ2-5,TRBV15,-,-,CATSRATGEGETQYF,TGTGCCACCAGCAGGGCGACAGGGGAGGGGGAGACCCAGTACTTC
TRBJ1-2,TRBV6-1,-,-,CASSDPGGAAYGYTF,TGTGCCAGCAGTGACCCGGGCGGGGCAGCCTATGGCTACACCTTC
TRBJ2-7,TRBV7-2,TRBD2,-,CASSPGASGVYEQYF,TGTGCCAGCAGCCCAGGGGCTAGCGGGGTCTACGAGCAGTACTTC
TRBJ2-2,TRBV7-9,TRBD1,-,CASSHWDRGTRELFF,TGTGCCAGCAGCCATTGGGACAGGGGGACCCGGGAGCTGTTTTTT
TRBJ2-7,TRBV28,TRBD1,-,CASSSYFRGYEQYF,TGTGCCAGCAGTTCCTATTTCAGGGGGTACGAGCAGTACTTC
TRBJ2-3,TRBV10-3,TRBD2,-,CAIRVAGADTQYF,TGTGCCATCAGAGTAGCGGGAGCAGATACGCAGTATTTT
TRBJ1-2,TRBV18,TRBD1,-,CASSPGQTDNYGYTF,TGTGCCAGCTCACCGGGACAGACCGATAACTATGGCTACACCTTC
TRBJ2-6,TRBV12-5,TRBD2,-,CASGLDLSGITF,TGTGCTAGTGGTTTGGACCTTAGCGGGATCACTTTC
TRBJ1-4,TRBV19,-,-,CASSLGREKLFF,TGTGCCAGTAGTCTCGGGAGAGAAAAACTGTTTTTT
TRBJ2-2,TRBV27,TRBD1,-,CASSRQGAVTGELFF,TGTGCCAGCAGCCGACAGGGGGCTGTCACCGGGGAGCTGTTTTTT
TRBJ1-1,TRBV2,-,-,CASSECAAFF,TGTGCCAGCAGTGAATGCGCGGCTTTCTTT
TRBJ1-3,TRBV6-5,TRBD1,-,CASVDRAAGTIYF,TGTGCCAGCGTGGACAGGGCCGCCGGGACCATATATTTT
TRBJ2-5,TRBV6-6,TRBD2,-,CASRSPLAGDQETQYF,TGTGCCAGCAGATCTCCCCTAGCGGGGGACCAAGAGACCCAGTACTTC
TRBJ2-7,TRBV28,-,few,CASSFLSEQYF,TGTGCCAGCAGTTTCCTGTCCGAGCAGTACTTC
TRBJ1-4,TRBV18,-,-,CASSPNRDEKLFF,TGTGCCAGCTCACCCAACCGGGATGAAAAACTGTTTTTT
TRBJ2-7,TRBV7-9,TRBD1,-,CASSTRQGPHSFGQYF,TGTGCCAGCAGTACCCGACAGGGCCCACACTCCTTTGGGCAGTACTTC
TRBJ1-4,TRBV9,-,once,CASSVGYSSGATNEKLFF,TGTGCCAGCAGCGTAGGGTATAGCTCGGGGGCAACTAATGAAAAACTGTTTTTT
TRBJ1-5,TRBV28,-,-,CASSDGGAGLPQHF,TGTGCCAGCAGTGATGGGGGGGCGGGACTGCCCCAGCATTTT
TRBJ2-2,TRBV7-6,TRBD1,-,CASSTGTGTNTGELFF,TGTGCCAGCAGCACCGGGACAGGGACGAACACCGGGGAGCTGTTTTTT
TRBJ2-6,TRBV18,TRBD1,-,CASSPVIGQGASGANVLTF,TGTGCCAGCTCACCAGTGATAGGTCAGGGGGCGTCTGGGGCCAACGTCCTGACTTTC
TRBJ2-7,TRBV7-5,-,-,CVRSLWGTDYEQYF,TGTGTCAGAAGCTTATGGGGGACAGACTACGAGCAGTACTTC